Listed here are 30 T cell receptor beta chains from one sample, sequenced in a study of blood T cell repertoires in COVID-19. The repertoire was sequenced with immunoSEQ multiplex PCR; TCRdb's copy has only in-frame clones and lacks some. Of under 300,000 clones in the sample, 75% to 90% were seen once. Sequenced sample: peripheral blood. These receptors all come from an older woman with COVID-19, enrolled during active disease.

The rearrangement uses TRBV3-1 (or the pseudogene TRBV3-2) and TRBJ2-3, with 9 bases matching TRBD2. After removal of 9 bases from V and 3 bases from J, the junction contained 1 base not matched to a gene. CDR1 is LGHDT, CDR2 YNNKEL, per germline (reference sequence). The CDR3 loop spans 12 amino acids. The CDR3 bases are TGTGCCAGTGCGGGAGGGACAGATACGCAGTATTTT. Translating gives CASAGGTDTQYF.

The chain couples TRBV11-3 to TRBJ2-1, with D possibly matching TRBD1 (5 bases). This CDR3 has 13 amino acids. The V gene lost 6 bases and the J gene lost 5 bases, with 11 bases spanning the gap. CDR1 SGHNT and CDR2 YENEEA come from the germline V gene. The CDR3 DNA reads TGTGCCAGCAGTTACGTAGGGGACAATGAGCAGTTCTTC. This sequence encodes CASSYVGDNEQFF.

The rearrangement uses TRBV11-3 and TRBJ1-1; 12 bases map to TRBD1. The CDR3 extends over 15 amino acids. CDR1 and CDR2 from the germline V gene are SGHNT and YENEEA. After removal of 5 bases from V and 4 bases from J, the junction contained 5 bases not matched to a gene. The CDR3 sequence is CASSVGQGAGTEAFF. The CDR3 DNA is TGTGCCAGCAGCGTGGGACAGGGGGCCGGCACTGAAGCTTTCTTT.

This chain connects TRBV11-2 to TRBJ1-2; 10 bases align to TRBD1. Germline V gene data show CDR1 as SGHAT and CDR2 as FQNNGV. The CDR3 spans 14 residues. V lost 6 bases and J lost 5; bases outside the gene matches: 6. The DNA for the CDR3 is TGTGCCAGCAGAAGGGACAGGGGAGGATATGGCTACACCTTC. This sequence encodes CASRRDRGGYGYTF.

This chain joins TRBV5-4 and TRBJ2-3; 10 nucleotides align to TRBD1. J was trimmed by 6 bases and V by 1 base; bases with no gene match: 5. The CDR3 is 15 amino acids. Germline CDR1 reads SGHNT; CDR2 reads YYREEE (reference sequence). CDR3 residues: CASSLWGQGSDTQYF. The DNA of the CDR3 is TGTGCCAGCAGCTTGTGGGGACAGGGGTCCGATACGCAGTATTTT.

The chain carries TRBV19 and TRBJ1-2; D gene unclear. The CDR3 sequence is 13 residues long. Looked up from germline, CDR1 is LNHDA and CDR2 is SQIVND (reference sequence). Trimming cost V 0 bases and J 8 bases, with 10 bases left between them. CDR3 sequence (DNA): TGTGCCAGTAGTATAGACGAGAAACCGGGCTACACCTTC. As protein: CASSIDEKPGYTF.

This rearrangement joins TRBV7-2 to TRBJ2-1; 8 positions agree with TRBD1. Germline V gene data show CDR1 as SGHTA and CDR2 as FQGNSA. The junction had 16 bases not matched to a gene; V was cut back by 5 bases and J by 7 bases. The CDR3 consists of 17 residues. CDR3 residues: CASSLDRGGLRTNEQFF. The CDR3 region has the DNA TGTGCCAGCAGCCTTGACAGGGGAGGATTAAGGACAAATGAGCAGTTCTTC.

The chain joins TRBV29-1 to TRBJ2-5; 9 bases fit TRBD1. Germline values: CDR1 SQVTM, CDR2 ANQGSEA. The CDR3 is 12 residues long. Trimming at V came to 7 bases and at J to 4 bases, leaving 4 bases not matched to a gene. The CDR3 nucleotides read TGCAGCGCCCTGGACAGGGGAGAGACCCAGTACTTC. Its protein is CSALDRGETQYF.

The chain employs TRBV24-1 and TRBJ2-5; possible D gene TRBD1, 5 bases. V gave up 6 bases and J gave up 4 bases, with 11 bases separating them. The germline gives CDR1 KGHDR, CDR2 SFDVKD. The CDR3 is 13 residues long. CDR3 coding DNA: TGTGCCACCAGTCCCGCAGGGTTAGAGACCCAGTACTTC. Its protein is CATSPAGLETQYF.

J is TRBJ2-3 and V is TRBV24-1, with 9 bases matching TRBD2. The CDR3 is 13 residues long. Germline V CDR1 and CDR2: KGHDR, SFDVKD. V lost 9 bases and J lost 3; bases outside the gene matches: 3. The DNA of the CDR3 is TGTGCCACCGGGCTAGCGGGGACAGATACGCAGTATTTT. Its translation is CATGLAGTDTQYF.

The chain links TRBV7-2 to TRBJ2-7, with 8 nucleotides matching TRBD2. Germline assignment: CDR1 SGHTA and CDR2 FQGNSA. J was trimmed by 2 bases and V by 1 base; bases with no gene match: 4. The CDR3 is made up of 15 amino acids. This CDR3 reads CASSLGGLGAYEQYF. The DNA for the CDR3 is TGTGCCAGCAGCTTAGGGGGACTAGGTGCCTACGAGCAGTACTTC. The complete variable domain, with remaining parts taken from reference TRBV7-2 and TRBJ2-7, reads GAGVSQSPSNKVTEKGKDVELRCDPISGHTALYWYRQSLGQGLEFLIYFQGNSAPDKSGLPSDRFSAERTGGSVSTLTIQRTQQEDSAVYLCASSLGGLGAYEQYFGPGTRLTVT.

This chain links TRBV4-2 with TRBJ1-4, with a possible D match to TRBD1 (6 bases). V lost 1 base, J lost 8 bases, and 17 bases lay in between. The CDR3 length is 16 residues. Germline CDR1 and CDR2: LGHNA and YNFKEQ. The CDR3 DNA follows: TGTGCCAGCAGCCAAGCAGAGGGGGTAGTAGCGGAAAAACTGTTTTTT. Protein product: CASSQAEGVVAEKLFF.

The CDR3 region has the DNA TGCGCCAGCAGTCAAAAGAGGAAAGGTCACGAGCAGTACTTC. This codes for CASSQKRKGHEQYF. V gene TRBV23-1 combines with J gene TRBJ2-7; D unclear. TRBV23-1 is an ORF, and what it does is uncertain. V was clipped by 2 bases and J by 5 bases, with 13 bases between them. The CDR3 totals 14 residues.

The CDR3 loop reads CASSQKPTGPGEDQPQHF. DNA of the CDR3: TGCGCCAGCAGCCAGAAGCCGACGGGCCCCGGGGAGGATCAGCCCCAGCATTTT. V and J are TRBV4-1 and TRBJ1-5; D gene unclear. The V and J ends lost 3 bases and 5 bases respectively, with 23 bases between them. The CDR3 consists of 18 residues. The germline CDR1 and CDR2 sequences are MGHRA and YSYEKL.

The chain couples TRBV4-3 to TRBJ2-7; tentative D call: TRBD2 (5 bases). Germline CDR1 LGHNA, CDR2 YSLEER. Between the trimmed V and J ends, which lost 0 bases and 3 bases, there was a span of 15 bases. This CDR3 comprises 16 residues. The CDR3 spells CASSQERGQLYYEQYF. The CDR3 nucleotides are TGCGCCAGCAGCCAAGAGAGAGGGCAGTTATACTACGAGCAGTACTTC.

CDR3 loop: CATTGPKGAFF. For the CDR3, the DNA is TGTGCCACCACAGGGCCGAAAGGGGCTTTCTTT. The chain has TRBV21-1 and TRBJ1-1; no check of the table's D call, TRBD1, against the DNA was made. TRBV21-1 is deemed a pseudogene. The CDR3 has 11 amino acids.

This chain joins TRBV7-9 and TRBJ2-7; possible D gene TRBD2, 7 bases. V lost 1 base and J 3 bases, leaving 13 bases between the germline ends. The CDR3 runs to 15 residues. Germline lookup yields CDR1 SEHNR and CDR2 FQNEAQ (reference sequence). CDR3 loop: CASSLEGGNHYEQYF. The CDR3 DNA is TGTGCCAGCAGCTTAGAGGGGGGGAATCACTACGAGCAGTACTTC.

The V gene is TRBV7-9, the J gene TRBJ2-7, with 7 bases aligning to TRBD1. Germline V lookup: CDR1 SEHNR, CDR2 FQNEAQ (reference sequence). The CDR3 extends over 15 amino acids. V gave up 2 bases and J gave up 3 bases; unmatched junction bases: 7. CDR3 nucleotide sequence: TGTGCCAGCAGCTTAATTTCCAGGGGGAACTACGAGCAGTACTTC. Amino acid sequence: CASSLISRGNYEQYF.

The V and J genes are TRBV7-9 and TRBJ2-2, with 8 positions matching TRBD1. With V trimmed by 6 bases and J by 7 bases, 16 bases remained unmatched. This CDR3 has 17 amino acids. Germline V gives CDR1 SEHNR, CDR2 FQNEAQ (reference sequence). CDR3 nucleotide sequence: TGTGCCAGCAGTCACCAACGGCGGCAGGGGGCAAGCGGGGAGCTGTTTTTT. Protein sequence: CASSHQRRQGASGELFF. Supplemented by reference TRBV7-9 and TRBJ2-2, the full variable domain reads DTGVSQNPRHKITKRGQNVTFRCDPISEHNRLYWYRQTLGQGPEFLTYFQNEAQLEKSRLLSDRFSAERPKGSFSTLEIQRTEQGDSAMYLCASSHQRRQGASGELFFGEGSRLTVL.

The chain couples TRBV29-1 to TRBJ2-1; D might be TRBD1 (6 bases). In germline, CDR1 is SQVTM, CDR2 ANQGSEA. Trimming pared 4 bases from V and 8 bases from J, leaving 15 bases between. This CDR3 has 13 amino acids. The DNA of the CDR3 is TGCAGCGTTGGTCAGGGGCGTATGTATGAGCAGTTCTTC. Its translation: CSVGQGRMYEQFF.

In nucleotides, the CDR3 is TGTGCCAGCAGTTTCCAACGCCCAGTCACAGATACGCAGTATTTT. This gives the protein CASSFQRPVTDTQYF. This sequence joins TRBV6-5 and TRBJ2-3; D gene uncertain. The CDR3 runs to 15 residues. V gave up 4 bases and J gave up 2 bases, with 13 bases separating them. Germline V gene data show CDR1 as MNHEY and CDR2 as SVGAGI.

J is TRBJ1-5 and V is TRBV30, with D hard to call. Trimming stripped 0 bases from V and 2 bases from J, with 5 bases between. The length of the CDR3 is 13 residues. Germline values: CDR1 GTSNPN, CDR2 SVGIG (reference sequence). CDR3: CAWSVLGNQPQHF. The CDR3 coding sequence is TGTGCCTGGAGTGTACTGGGCAATCAGCCCCAGCATTTT.

The chain links TRBV27 to TRBJ2-5, with D tentatively TRBD2 (6 bases). The CDR3 loop spans 13 amino acids. From germline, CDR1 is MNHEY and CDR2 SMNVEV (reference sequence). Trimming shortened V by 2 bases and J by 5 bases, and 9 bases separated the two germline ends. The CDR3 loop reads CASSLAGLETQYF. In DNA form, the CDR3 reads TGTGCCAGCAGTTTAGCGGGGCTGGAGACCCAGTACTTC.

CDR3 region: CASSMGQGAVETQYF. The CDR3 DNA reads TGTGCCAGTAGTATGGGACAGGGGGCTGTCGAGACCCAGTACTTC. V is TRBV19 and J is TRBJ2-5; 12 bases map to TRBD1. Germline assignment: CDR1 LNHDA and CDR2 SQIVND (reference sequence). V trimming: 3 bases; J trimming: 5 bases; junction bases outside the gene matches: 4. The CDR3 extends over 15 amino acids. Full variable domain (missing parts from reference TRBV19 and TRBJ2-5): DGGITQSPKYLFRKEGQNVTLSCEQNLNHDAMYWYRQDPGQGLRLIYYSQIVNDFQKGDIAEGYSVSREKKESFPLTVTSAQKNPTAFYLCASSMGQGAVETQYFGPGTRLLVL.

The V gene is TRBV5-1, the J gene TRBJ1-1, with TRBD1 matching over 9 bases. CDR1 is SGHRS, CDR2 YFSETQ, per germline. Unmatched junction bases numbered 7, after V lost 0 bases and J lost 4 bases. The CDR3 totals 16 residues. The DNA for the CDR3 is TGCGCCAGCAGCTTGGCGGACAGGGGATTAGTCACTGAAGCTTTCTTT. It translates to CASSLADRGLVTEAFF.

This clone has a single count. The gene calls are TRBV21-1 and TRBJ1-2; TRBD1, the table's D call, was not compared with the DNA. TRBV21-1 is flagged as a pseudogene. The CDR3 runs 16 residues. The CDR3 spells CASSKERGQGGYGYTF. The CDR3 DNA follows: TGTGCCAGCAGCAAAGAAAGGGGACAGGGCGGCTATGGCTACACCTTC.

CDR3 residues: CASSLAGGSFDEQFF. The CDR3 DNA is TGTGCCAGCAGCTTAGCGGGGGGTTCCTTCGATGAGCAGTTCTTC. The V gene is TRBV5-4, the J gene TRBJ2-1; 9 positions match TRBD2. Looked up from germline, CDR1 is SGHNT and CDR2 is YYREEE (reference sequence). V shed 2 bases and J 8 bases; nucleotides not matched to a gene: 8. The CDR3 loop spans 15 amino acids.

The rearrangement joins TRBV30 to TRBJ1-3, with D possibly being TRBD1 (5 bases). Germline-derived CDR1 and CDR2 are GTSNPN and SVGIG (reference sequence). V lost 2 bases and J lost 0, with 8 bases in between. This CDR3 is 14 amino acids long. The CDR3 DNA reads TGTGCCTGGAGTAATAGGGGCTCTGGAAACACCATATATTTT. It yields the protein CAWSNRGSGNTIYF. The whole variable domain, filled in from reference TRBV30 and TRBJ1-3, reads SQTIHQWPATLVQPVGSPLSLECTVEGTSNPNLYWYRQAAGRGLQLLFYSVGIGQISSEVPQNLSASRPQDRQFILSSKKLLLSDSGFYLCAWSNRGSGNTIYFGEGSWLTVV.

The chain joins TRBV7-6 to TRBJ2-3; 7 bases align to TRBD2. The CDR3 sequence is 15 residues long. From germline, CDR1 is SGHVS and CDR2 FNYEAQ. V was clipped by 4 bases and J by 2 bases; unmatched bases: 6. The CDR3 here is CASSSSGTNTDTQYF. CDR3 DNA: TGTGCCAGCAGCTCTTCCGGGACTAACACAGATACGCAGTATTTT.

CDR3 loop: CASSSTSGGLTDTQYF. For the CDR3, the DNA is TGTGCCAGCAGCTCGACTAGCGGGGGGCTCACAGATACGCAGTATTTT. This chain connects TRBV7-3 to TRBJ2-3; TRBD2 matches 13 bases. The trim removed 4 bases at V and 2 bases at J, leaving 3 bases unmatched. The CDR3 sequence is 16 residues long. Per germline, CDR1 SGHTA and CDR2 FQGTGA.